The sample holds a few counts of the clone carrying this TCR beta chain. As yet, its antigen is unknown. This record comes from a study of T-cell memory formation after mild COVID-19. V was clipped by 3 bases and J by 2 bases, with 8 bases between them. The germline gives CDR1 DFQATT, CDR2 SNEGSKA (reference sequence). The CDR3 consists of 12 residues. Study outcomes and limitations: Nothing showed for sure that second-wave clones peaking on day 37 were SARS-CoV-2 specific. Later expanders leaned CD4+, whereas day 15 to 85 contracting clones were balanced CD4/CD8.

The 5'RACE method, run with constant-segment primers, produced TCR alpha and TCR beta cDNA libraries (carrying sample barcodes and UMIs). TCRdb ran MiXCR on the 5' RACE reads and lists one entry per CDR3 protein. The table shows tens of thousands of distinct CDR3 sequences, with roughly 13% occurring only once. Sequenced input: PBMCs or a T cell subset sorted from them (not recorded which). This TCR was sampled from an adult woman who had mild COVID-19 (a few samples of this study predate the infection). Cell type and time point are not known. The chain employs TRBV20-1 and TRBJ2-7; D call uncertain. The CDR3 protein is CSASWGPYEQYF. The DNA for the CDR3 is TGCAGTGCTAGTTGGGGTCCCTACGAGCAGTACTTC.